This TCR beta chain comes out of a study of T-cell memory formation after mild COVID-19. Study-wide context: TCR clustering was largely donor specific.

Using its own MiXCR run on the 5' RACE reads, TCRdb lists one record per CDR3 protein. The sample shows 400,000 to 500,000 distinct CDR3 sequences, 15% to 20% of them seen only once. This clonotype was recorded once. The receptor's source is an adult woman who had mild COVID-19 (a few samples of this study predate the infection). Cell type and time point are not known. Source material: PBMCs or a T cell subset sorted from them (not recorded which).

The CDR3 bases are TGTGCCAGCAGCCGCAGCAACAGGAATTCACCCCTCCACTTT. It translates to CASSRSNRNSPLHF. The genes are TRBV7-8 and TRBJ1-6, with TRBD1 as a possible D gene (5 bases). Trimming shortened V by 5 bases and J by 7 bases, and 12 bases separated the two germline ends. Germline V gene sequence: CDR1 SGHVS, CDR2 FQNEAQ. The CDR3 is made up of 14 amino acids.